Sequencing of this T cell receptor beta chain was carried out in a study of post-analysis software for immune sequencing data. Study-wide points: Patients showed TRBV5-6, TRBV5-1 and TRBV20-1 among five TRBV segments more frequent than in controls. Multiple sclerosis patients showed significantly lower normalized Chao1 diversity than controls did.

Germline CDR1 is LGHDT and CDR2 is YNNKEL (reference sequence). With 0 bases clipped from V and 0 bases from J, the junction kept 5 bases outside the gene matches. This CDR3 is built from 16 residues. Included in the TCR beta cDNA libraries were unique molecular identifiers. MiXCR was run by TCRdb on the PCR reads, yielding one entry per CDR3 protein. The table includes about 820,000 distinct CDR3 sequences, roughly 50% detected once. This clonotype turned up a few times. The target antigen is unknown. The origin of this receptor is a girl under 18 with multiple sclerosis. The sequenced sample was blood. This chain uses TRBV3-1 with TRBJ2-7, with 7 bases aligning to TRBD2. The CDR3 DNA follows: TGTGCCAGCAGCCAAGAAGCCAGCGGGAACTCCTACGAGCAGTACTTC. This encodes CASSQEASGNSYEQYF.